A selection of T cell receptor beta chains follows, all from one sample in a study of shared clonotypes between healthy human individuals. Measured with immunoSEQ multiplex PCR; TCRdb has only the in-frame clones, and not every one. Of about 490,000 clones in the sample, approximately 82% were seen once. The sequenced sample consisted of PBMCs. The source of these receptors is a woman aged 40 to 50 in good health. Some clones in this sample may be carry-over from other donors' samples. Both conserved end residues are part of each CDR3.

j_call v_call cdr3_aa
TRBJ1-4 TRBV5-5 CASSLVSSTNEKLFF
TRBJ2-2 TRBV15 CATSRDHAGELFF
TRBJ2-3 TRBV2 CASSDSILAGRTDTQYF
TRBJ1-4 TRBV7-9 CASSLPGTAEKLFF
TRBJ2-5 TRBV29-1 CSVEGAQGTQETQYF
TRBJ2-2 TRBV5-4 CASSQRSLGTGELFF
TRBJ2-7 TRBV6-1 CASSDIGGRAYEQYF
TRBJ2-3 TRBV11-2 CASREHFLGTQYF
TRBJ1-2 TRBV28 CASSPQSPIGYGYTF
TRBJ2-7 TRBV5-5 CASSLGAGWREEQYF
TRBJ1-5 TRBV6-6 CASSSLTGSGQPQHF
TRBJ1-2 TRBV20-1 CSAGTDYGYTF
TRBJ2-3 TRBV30 CAYGNSLSGVPDTQYF
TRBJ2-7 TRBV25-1 CASSPTSGRAYEQYF
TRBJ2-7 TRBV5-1 CASSRDPKREQYF
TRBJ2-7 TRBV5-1 CASSWGAGGDEQYF
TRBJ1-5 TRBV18 CASSPDGGNQPQHF
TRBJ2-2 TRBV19 CASSKTGGAPGELFF
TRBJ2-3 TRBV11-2 CASSLETGTDTQYF
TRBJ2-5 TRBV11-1 CASSPRDGGETQYF
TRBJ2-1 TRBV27 CASSIDRGAKQFF
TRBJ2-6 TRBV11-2 CASSPGGAYGANVLTF
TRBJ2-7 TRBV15 CATSRDRDWGAGAPLGEQYF
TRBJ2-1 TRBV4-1 CASSQDFYRDRQQFF
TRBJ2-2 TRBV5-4 CASSSQGGTGELFF
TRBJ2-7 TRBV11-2 CASSFGRGYEQYF
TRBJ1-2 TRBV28 CATKPGSIYTF
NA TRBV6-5 CASSRQRTAYEQYF
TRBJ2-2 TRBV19 CASRRLGLAGGQNTGELFF
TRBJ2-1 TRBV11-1 CASSFGLAEEQFF
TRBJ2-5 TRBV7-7 CASSLAWGGGLETQYF
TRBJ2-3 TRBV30 CAWSVLSDTQYF
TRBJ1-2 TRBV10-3 CAISGGQAVKGYGYTF
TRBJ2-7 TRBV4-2 CASSLERTVEAYEQYF
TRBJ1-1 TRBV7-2 CASSPQGEKAFF
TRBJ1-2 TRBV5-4 CASSITGLGGYTF
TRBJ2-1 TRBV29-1 CSPIASGDTYNEQFF
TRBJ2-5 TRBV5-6 CASSLAGGTQYF
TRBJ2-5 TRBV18 CASSPVLAGVLETQYF
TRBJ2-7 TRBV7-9 CASSQDQSGKTTYEQYF
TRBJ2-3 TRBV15 CATSRAAGGVGTDTQYF
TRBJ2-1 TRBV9 CASSVGASGIGIEQFF
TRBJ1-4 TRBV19 CASNQRGGEKLFF
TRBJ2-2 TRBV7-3 CASSLTSPGATTGELFF
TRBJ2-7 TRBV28 CASSPGQTYEQYF
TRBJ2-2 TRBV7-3 CASSLAPGANTGELFF
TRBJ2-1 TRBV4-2 CASSQTSSYNEQFF
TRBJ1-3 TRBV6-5 CASSYLRGASGNTIYF
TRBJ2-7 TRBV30 CAWSNLDEQYF